The following is a T cell receptor (beta chain) sequence with its context. The sample belongs to a study of cytomegalovirus exposure and HLA in healthy donors. The CDR3 is 15 residues long. Germline V gene sequence: CDR1 MDHEN, CDR2 SYDVKM. The germline V and J ends were trimmed by 4 bases and 2 bases, with 14 bases remaining between them. A multiplex PCR was run with 60 Vbeta primers and 13 Jbeta primers. The repertoire was sequenced with immunoSEQ multiplex PCR; TCRdb's copy has only in-frame clones and lacks some. The sample contains around 160,000 clones, roughly four fifths of which appear only once.

Source material: PBMCs. This receptor was identified in a male donor in good health and CMV-seropositive. The rearrangement joins TRBV28 to TRBJ1-1; D ambiguous. The CDR3 loop reads CASSSSGTANTEAFF. CDR3 DNA: TGTGCCAGCAGTTCCTCGGGAACAGCAAACACTGAAGCTTTCTTT.